This T cell receptor beta chain was sequenced in a study of blood T cell repertoires in COVID-19 (dated by TCRdb to 2020 to 2021). Background on the whole study: Samples from collaborators originated in the United States, Italy and Spain and spanned both the acute and convalescent phases of COVID-19. The prospective study material was composed of cDNA or gDNA derived from T cells, B-cell-depleted T cells, or PBMCs. Subjects who had been exposed to COVID-19, were actively infected with it, or had recovered from it provided the deeply sampled blood TCRbeta repertoires that made up the dataset. Where HLA class I and class II types were available, the types were taken from metadata supplied by the sample provider, not from assay-based typing. Nearly every sample came with metadata listing a de-identified subject ID, COVID-19 status, age in years and sex. The samples were drawn from two sources: the first 160 participants of the ongoing ImmuneRACE study, and 1,254 subjects contributed by 6 global collaborators. The repertoires were released in a freely available public database meant as a resource for research on the immune response to SARS-CoV-2. What the work shows at the level of the full study, not this receptor alone: The quantity of clinical and demographic metadata differed by source and by participant and was supplied without curation.

From the cysteine through the phenylalanine, the CDR3 covers 16 amino acids. The kept DNA is CDR3 alone, 48 bases in frame from the first base. CDR1 and CDR2 were assigned from the germline V gene as SQVTM and ANQGSEA. The immunoSEQ Assay, a bias-controlled multiplex PCR, was used to amplify TCRbeta CDR3 regions from genomic DNA. Under the source paper's analysis protocol: The number of nucleated cells in each sample was estimated from the amplification of reference gene primers within the assay. To quantify the absolute abundance of each unique TCRbeta CDR3 rearrangement, sequence reads were collapsed and filtered. For each sample, productive Simpson clonality was calculated by taking the square root of Simpson's diversity index across productive rearrangements. Not all clones reach the TCRdb copy of this immuneACCESS table, which keeps in-frame sequences only. Checked studies attribute under half of the gap to unresolved V genes and leave the rest unexplained. The V and J calls and clone size were taken over from that table, and D and trimming were inferred from the DNA. Across this sample there are 210,000 or so clones, with 70% to 90% seen only once. In total, the top ten clones hold 3.5% to 4.5% of the sample.

Comments on this clone: No cognate antigen has been identified for it. One end of the junction fails to match germline, which may point to a read error.

In the prospective study, participants were about 18 to 100 years old, resided in about two dozen geographic areas of the United States, and were enrolled through a virtual design. Cohort assignment in the prospective study relied on participant-reported clinical history from a screening survey and a study questionnaire. Mobile phlebotomists in the prospective study collected whole blood, serum and a nasopharyngeal or oropharyngeal swab from every participant. Prospective study participants could optionally give additional blood draws and questionnaires over an approximately two-month period. Before DNA extraction, prospective study blood samples were shipped either frozen or at room temperature.

This sequence originates from a man under 40 with acute COVID-19. The chain uses TRBV29-1 and TRBJ2-5, and 9 junctional nucleotides match TRBD1. The source material was PBMCs or T cells enriched from blood (not recorded which). This receptor has the CDR3 CSVEGGMGQGLETQYF. Here is the DNA: TGCAGCGTCGAAGGAGGTATGGGACAGGGTCTGGAGACCCAGTACTTC.